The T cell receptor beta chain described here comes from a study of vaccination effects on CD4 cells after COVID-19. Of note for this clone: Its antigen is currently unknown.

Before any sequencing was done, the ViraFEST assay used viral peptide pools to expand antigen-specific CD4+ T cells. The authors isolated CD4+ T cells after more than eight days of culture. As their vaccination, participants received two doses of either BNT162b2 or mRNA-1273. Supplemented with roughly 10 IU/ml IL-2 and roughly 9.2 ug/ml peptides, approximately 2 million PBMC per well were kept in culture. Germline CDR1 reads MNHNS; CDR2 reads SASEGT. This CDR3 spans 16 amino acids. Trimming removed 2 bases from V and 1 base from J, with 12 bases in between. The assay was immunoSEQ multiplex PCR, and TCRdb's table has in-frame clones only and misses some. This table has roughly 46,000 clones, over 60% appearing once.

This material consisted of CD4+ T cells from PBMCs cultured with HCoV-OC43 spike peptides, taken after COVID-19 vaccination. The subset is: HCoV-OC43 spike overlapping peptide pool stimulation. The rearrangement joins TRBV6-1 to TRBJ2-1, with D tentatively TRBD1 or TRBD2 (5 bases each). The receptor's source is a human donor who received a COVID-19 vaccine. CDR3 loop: CASSELGDRSYNEQFF. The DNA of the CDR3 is TGTGCCAGCAGTGAATTGGGGGATAGGTCCTACAATGAGCAGTTCTTC.